A single sample gave rise to the 16 T cell receptor beta chains below, sequenced in a study of T cells in Graves' hyperthyroidism and ophthalmopathy. TCR beta CDR3 sequences were amplified from RNA transcripts. TCR CDR3 underwent first-round RT-PCR with the HTBI primer set. TCRdb called the multiplex PCR reads again in MiXCR, with one record for every CDR3 protein. The sample includes tens of thousands of distinct CDR3 sequences, less than 65% of them seen just once. Sequenced: peripheral blood or thyroid tissue (not recorded which). These receptor sequences come from a man aged 18 to 35 with Graves' hyperthyroidism.

This sequence joins TRBV2 and TRBJ1-5, with D tentatively TRBD1 (6 bases). Germline loops: CDR1 SNHLY, CDR2 FYNNEI. There are 13 residues in the CDR3. V dropped 6 bases and J dropped 5 bases, with 11 bases sitting between them. For the CDR3, the DNA is TGTGCCAGCAGGAGGGGGGAAGATCAGCCCCAGCATTTT. It specifies CASRRGEDQPQHF. Full variable domain (missing parts from reference TRBV2 and TRBJ1-5): EPEVTQTPSHQVTQMGQEVILRCVPISNHLYFYWYRQILGQKVEFLVSFYNNEISEKSEIFDDQFSVERPDGSNFTLKIRSTKLEDSAMYFCASRRGEDQPQHFGDGTRLSIL.

For this clonotype: The conserved closing phenylalanine or tryptophan is absent in this CDR3, likely reflecting a read error. This chain connects TRBV7-6 to TRBJ2-2; 7 nucleotides line up with TRBD2. Germline assignment: CDR1 SGHVS and CDR2 FNYEAQ. The CDR3 totals 18 residues. The CDR3 is CASGLSSSGTLGTGELFS. DNA for the CDR3: TGTGCCAGCGGCTTATCGTCTAGCGGAACCCTGGGGACCGGGGAGCTGTTTTCT.

The chain links TRBV7-9 to TRBJ2-7; TRBD1 or TRBD2 may be the D gene (5 bases each). The V gene's germline CDR1 is SEHNR and CDR2 FQNEAQ (reference sequence). CDR3 length: 16 amino acids. The V end was cut by 3 bases, the J end by 7 bases, with 22 bases between. This chain's CDR3 is CASSLAGLAGALEQYF. Written as DNA, the CDR3 is TGTGCCAGCAGCTTGGCAGGGTTGGCCGGGGCGCTTGAGCAGTACTTC.

This sequence joins TRBV6-1 and TRBJ2-2; 7 nucleotides match TRBD1. This CDR3 is built from 15 residues. V trimming: 10 bases; J trimming: 2 bases; junction bases outside the gene matches: 10. Looked up from germline, CDR1 is MNHNS and CDR2 is SASEGT. CDR3 amino acids: CATHRGQSNTGELFF. The CDR3 DNA is TGTGCCACGCACAGGGGCCAGTCTAACACCGGGGAGCTGTTTTTT.

The V call is TRBV28, the J call TRBJ2-2; D is unresolved. This CDR3 region has 13 residues. Trimming pared 5 bases from V and 4 bases from J, leaving 8 bases between. The germline V gene has CDR1 MDHEN and CDR2 SYDVKM. In nucleotides, the CDR3 is TGTGCCAGCAGTCCCAGAGGCACCGGGGAGCTGTTTTTT. It specifies CASSPRGTGELFF.

This clonotype was observed at least ten times. This rearrangement joins TRBV11-2 to TRBJ1-4; D is undetermined. Germline CDR1 SGHAT, CDR2 FQNNGV. V lost 8 bases and J lost 5, with 18 bases in between. This CDR3 has 15 amino acids. The CDR3 DNA is TGTGCCAGCGGCCGGGATTTCGGAACGAATGAAAAACTGTTTTTT. Translated, it gives CASGRDFGTNEKLFF.

Many counts were recorded for this clonotype. The gene calls are TRBV27 and TRBJ1-5; maybe TRBD1 (5 bases). The V end was cut by 3 bases, the J end by 2 bases, with 11 bases between. The CDR3 is made up of 15 amino acids. Germline loops: CDR1 MNHEY, CDR2 SMNVEV (reference sequence). In nucleotides, the CDR3 is TGTGCCAGCAGTTTCTCAGGGTTGGGCAATCAGCCCCAGCATTTT. Encoded protein: CASSFSGLGNQPQHF.

The gene calls are TRBV7-9 and TRBJ2-5, with 9 bases fitting TRBD1. V gave up 3 bases and J gave up 11 bases; unmatched junction bases: 7. This CDR3 spans 13 amino acids. The germline gives CDR1 SEHNR, CDR2 FQNEAQ (reference sequence). The DNA of the CDR3 is TGTGCCAGCAGCTTGGGACAGGGAGGGATTCAGTACTTC. Amino acid sequence: CASSLGQGGIQYF. Together with reference TRBV7-9 and TRBJ2-5, the CDR3 gives the full variable domain: DTGVSQNPRHKITKRGQNVTFRCDPISEHNRLYWYRQTLGQGPEFLTYFQNEAQLEKSRLLSDRFSAERPKGSFSTLEIQRTEQGDSAMYLCASSLGQGGIQYFGPGTRLLVL.

This clonotype was recorded at least ten times. The J gene is TRBJ1-5, the V gene TRBV6-6, with 9 bases aligning to TRBD1. This CDR3 region has 13 residues. The germline V gene has CDR1 MNHNY and CDR2 SVGAGI (reference sequence). V was pared by 10 bases and J by 3 bases, with 4 bases of the junction left unmatched. The CDR3 here is CATLQGANQPQHF. CDR3 in DNA: TGTGCCACCCTACAGGGGGCCAATCAGCCCCAGCATTTT.

This clonotype was seen many times. This sequence joins TRBV19 and TRBJ1-5; D is ambiguous. Germline V gene data show CDR1 as LNHDA and CDR2 as SQIVND (reference sequence). This CDR3 contains 14 residues. V gave up 3 bases and J gave up 0 bases, with 6 bases separating them. CDR3 in amino acids: CASSISVSNQPQHF. In DNA form, the CDR3 reads TGTGCCAGTAGTATCTCAGTTAGCAATCAGCCCCAGCATTTT.

This rearrangement joins TRBV7-9 to TRBJ2-2, with 7 bases fitting TRBD1. CDR3 length equals 15 residues. Germline V lookup: CDR1 SEHNR, CDR2 FQNEAQ (reference sequence). V trimming: 5 bases; J trimming: 4 bases; junction bases outside the gene matches: 7. The CDR3 sequence is CASSQDGTVTGELFF. DNA for the CDR3: TGTGCCAGCAGCCAAGACGGGACAGTCACCGGGGAGCTGTTTTTT.

This clonotype was counted ten times or more. The rearrangement uses TRBV20-1 and TRBJ2-7, with 14 bases that match TRBD2. The CDR3 is 16 residues long. J lost 11 bases, V lost 1 base, and 13 bases had no gene match. Germline values: CDR1 DFQATT, CDR2 SNEGSKA (reference sequence). For the CDR3, the DNA is TGCAGTGCTAGAGGGGCCGCGACTAGCGGGGGGGGACTAGAGTACTTC. Protein: CSARGAATSGGGLEYF.

The table lists this clonotype with many counts. The J gene is TRBJ2-5, the V gene TRBV11-2; D is undetermined. The CDR3 sequence is 11 residues long. Trimming removed 4 bases from V and 5 bases from J, with 5 bases in between. CDR1 is SGHAT and CDR2 is FQNNGV in the germline V gene. The CDR3 DNA reads TGTGCCAGCAGCTATGGGGAGACCCAGTACTTC. Its protein is CASSYGETQYF.

This clonotype was found many times. The chain combines TRBV5-4 with TRBJ2-5, with TRBD2 matching 8 bases. The CDR3 covers 17 residues. CDR1 is SGHNT, CDR2 YYREEE, per germline (reference sequence). Trimming removed 4 bases from V and 5 bases from J; junction bases left unmatched: 16. CDR3 loop: CASSPGTSRHGKETQYF. CDR3 DNA: TGTGCCAGCAGCCCCGGGACTAGTCGGCACGGGAAGGAGACCCAGTACTTC.

The V gene is TRBV7-2, the J gene TRBJ1-5, with a possible D match to TRBD1 (5 bases). Germline V gene sequence: CDR1 SGHTA, CDR2 FQGNSA. The V gene lost 8 bases and the J gene lost 1 base, with 18 bases spanning the gap. The CDR3 consists of 16 residues. CDR3 in amino acids: CASDLGPGMSNQPQHF. The CDR3 region has the DNA TGTGCCAGCGACTTAGGCCCAGGGATGAGCAATCAGCCCCAGCATTTT. The full variable domain, with the rest looked up from reference TRBV7-2 and TRBJ1-5, is GAGVSQSPSNKVTEKGKDVELRCDPISGHTALYWYRQSLGQGLEFLIYFQGNSAPDKSGLPSDRFSAERTGGSVSTLTIQRTQQEDSAVYLCASDLGPGMSNQPQHFGDGTRLSIL.

The genes are TRBV15 and TRBJ1-5; D unclear. The germline V gene has CDR1 LNHNV and CDR2 YYDKDF (reference sequence). V lost 0 bases and J lost 6, with 9 bases in between. The CDR3 totals 14 residues. CDR3 coding DNA: TGTGCCACCAGCAGAGACGGGGTCAGTCAGCCCCAGCATTTT. It specifies CATSRDGVSQPQHF.